Below, 14 T cell receptor beta chains from the same sample are listed, as sequenced in a study of OX40 agonist ivuxolimab in advanced cancers. The repertoire was sequenced with immunoSEQ multiplex PCR; TCRdb's copy has only in-frame clones and lacks some. The sample contains some 38,000 clones, about 89% of which appear only once. The material was CD4+ or CD8+ T cells sorted from blood, obtained in a trial of the OX40 agonist ivuxolimab. The receptors here all came from an adult with an advanced solid tumor such as melanoma, head and neck, liver or kidney cancer.

The chain employs TRBV6-1 and TRBJ2-7; D is unresolved. V shed 7 bases and J shed 0 bases, with 7 bases lying between them. CDR3 size: 12 residues. CDR1 and CDR2 from the germline V gene are MNHNS and SASEGT. CDR3 loop: CASKSYSYEQYF. CDR3 DNA: TGTGCCAGCAAATCTTACTCCTACGAGCAGTACTTC.

The rearrangement links TRBV5-1 to TRBJ2-3, with 7 bases that match TRBD1. The germline V gene encodes CDR1 SGHRS and CDR2 YFSETQ. The CDR3 runs 14 residues. J lost 1 base, V lost 4 bases, and 3 bases had no gene match. CDR3 DNA sequence: TGCGCCAGCAGCACTACAGGGGGCACAGATACGCAGTATTTT. Amino acids: CASSTTGGTDTQYF.

This sequence joins TRBV5-1 and TRBJ1-1; D is perhaps TRBD1 (5 bases). The CDR3 is 14 residues long. The germline V and J ends were trimmed by 3 bases and 2 bases, with 11 bases remaining between them. CDR1 is SGHRS and CDR2 is YFSETQ in the germline V gene. Here the CDR3 reads CASSYQGPNTEAFF. The CDR3, as DNA: TGCGCCAGCAGCTATCAGGGCCCCAACACTGAAGCTTTCTTT. The full variable domain, in which reference TRBV5-1 and TRBJ1-1 provide the parts outside the CDR3, is KAGVTQTPRYLIKTRGQQVTLSCSPISGHRSVSWYQQTPGQGLQFLFEYFSETQRNKGNFPGRFSGRQFSNSRSEMNVSTLELGDSALYLCASSYQGPNTEAFFGQGTRLTVV.

This clone was seen just once. The chain is built from TRBV2 and TRBJ1-1, with a possible D match to TRBD1 (5 bases). The CDR3 consists of 13 residues. Trimming cost V 4 bases and J 7 bases, with 13 bases left between them. Germline V gives CDR1 SNHLY, CDR2 FYNNEI. The CDR3 reads CASSARGGSEAFF. CDR3 coding DNA: TGTGCCAGCAGTGCAAGGGGAGGGAGTGAAGCTTTCTTT.

In the case of this clone: The sample holds other DNA sequences that translate to the same CDR3. The V call is TRBV18, the J call TRBJ2-3; possible D gene TRBD1, 6 bases. Germline CDR1 is KGHSH and CDR2 is LQKENI. Trimming cost V 3 bases and J 2 bases, with 9 bases left between them. This CDR3 region has 14 residues. In DNA form, the CDR3 reads TGTGCCAGCTCACCGCAGGGGTCCACAGATACGCAGTATTTT. Its translation is CASSPQGSTDTQYF.

This clone was detected once. The chain couples TRBV19 to TRBJ1-5; D is unclear. CDR1 is LNHDA and CDR2 is SQIVND in the germline V gene (reference sequence). With 0 bases removed from V and 3 bases from J, the gap between germline ends came to 3 bases. The CDR3 length is 13 residues. The CDR3 DNA is TGTGCCAGTAGTATAGATCCCAATCAGCCCCAGCATTTT. Protein product: CASSIDPNQPQHF.

V and J are TRBV5-4 and TRBJ1-2, with TRBD1 as a possible D gene (5 bases). Germline V CDR1 and CDR2: SGHNT, YYREEE (reference sequence). The V and J ends lost 3 bases and 4 bases respectively, with 16 bases between them. The CDR3 has 15 amino acids. CDR3 nucleotides: TGTGCCAGCAGCTATGAGGGGATCCTCCTCTATGGCTACACCTTC. Amino acid sequence: CASSYEGILLYGYTF.

V is TRBV5-4 and J is TRBJ1-4; 9 bases fit TRBD1. The germline V gene has CDR1 SGHNT and CDR2 YYREEE (reference sequence). With V trimmed by 4 bases and J by 2 bases, 6 bases remained unmatched. This CDR3 contains 16 residues. The CDR3 spells CASSPRTGETNEKLFF. The CDR3 bases are TGTGCCAGCAGCCCTAGGACAGGGGAGACTAATGAAAAACTGTTTTTT.

The V gene is TRBV7-2, the J gene TRBJ1-5, with D possibly being TRBD1 (6 bases). Germline loops: CDR1 SGHTA, CDR2 FQGNSA. V shed 5 bases and J shed 6 bases, with 14 bases lying between them. The CDR3 runs 14 residues. CDR3 nucleotides: TGTGCCAGCAGCCAAGACAGGTACAGTCAGCCCCAGCATTTT. This encodes CASSQDRYSQPQHF.

The table lists this clone with a few counts. No conserved phenylalanine or tryptophan ends this CDR3, so it is likely a read error. J is TRBJ1-6 and V is TRBV5-1, with a possible D match to TRBD1 (6 bases). The CDR3 extends over 14 amino acids. CDR1 is SGHRS, CDR2 YFSETQ, per germline. V gave up 4 bases and J gave up 7 bases, with 12 bases separating them. The CDR3 reads CASSLGQMNSPLHL. CDR3 nucleotide sequence: TGCGCCAGCAGCCTAGGACAGATGAATTCACCCCTCCACCTT.

V and J are TRBV5-1 and TRBJ2-4; 7 nucleotides align to TRBD1. From germline, CDR1 is SGHRS and CDR2 YFSETQ. The CDR3 covers 13 residues. With 7 bases clipped from V and 7 bases from J, the junction kept 8 bases outside the gene matches. The CDR3 DNA reads as TGCGCCAGCGGCGAGACAGGGTGGAACATTCAGTACTTC. Its protein is CASGETGWNIQYF. The entire variable domain, with the rest obtained from reference TRBV5-1 and TRBJ2-4, is as follows: KAGVTQTPRYLIKTRGQQVTLSCSPISGHRSVSWYQQTPGQGLQFLFEYFSETQRNKGNFPGRFSGRQFSNSRSEMNVSTLELGDSALYLCASGETGWNIQYFGAGTRLSVL.

The chain recombines TRBV11-3 with TRBJ2-7, with D perhaps given as TRBD1 or TRBD2 (5 bases each). Germline V gene sequence: CDR1 SGHNT, CDR2 YENEEA. V was shortened by 4 bases and J by 5 bases, with 9 bases between the two germline ends. The CDR3 has 12 amino acids. The DNA of the CDR3 is TGTGCCAGCAGCTCGAGGGGAGACGAGCAGTACTTC. It yields the protein CASSSRGDEQYF.

V gene TRBV9 combines with J gene TRBJ2-3, with 9 bases that match TRBD2. The CDR3 extends over 15 amino acids. With 3 bases clipped from V and 4 bases from J, the junction kept 6 bases outside the gene matches. The germline V gene encodes CDR1 SGDLS and CDR2 YYNGEE. CDR3 in DNA: TGTGCCAGCAGCGAATCGGGACTAGCTTCAGATACGCAGTATTTT. Translation: CASSESGLASDTQYF.

The sample holds one count of this clone. The chain is built from TRBV27 and TRBJ2-4; D is unresolved. This CDR3 is 16 amino acids long. The germline V gene encodes CDR1 MNHEY and CDR2 SMNVEV (reference sequence). Trimming cost V 6 bases and J 0 bases, with 15 bases left between them. CDR3 bases: TGTGCCAGCAGCCCAGGAGTCAGTCTAGCCAAAAACATTCAGTACTTC. Encoded protein: CASSPGVSLAKNIQYF.